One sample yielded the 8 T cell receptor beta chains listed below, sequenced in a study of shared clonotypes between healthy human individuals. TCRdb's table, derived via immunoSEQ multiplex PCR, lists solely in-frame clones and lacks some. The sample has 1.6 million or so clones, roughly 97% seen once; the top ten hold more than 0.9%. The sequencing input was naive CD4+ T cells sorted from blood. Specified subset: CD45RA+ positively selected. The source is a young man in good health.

CDR3 sequence reads: CASSYGTGNTIYF. For the CDR3, the DNA is TGCGCCAGCAGTTATGGGACTGGAAACACCATATATTTT. The chain uses TRBV5-1 and TRBJ1-3; D remains ambiguous. The CDR3 contains 13 residues. The germline gives CDR1 SGHRS, CDR2 YFSETQ. V gave up 5 bases and J gave up 2 bases, with 8 bases separating them.

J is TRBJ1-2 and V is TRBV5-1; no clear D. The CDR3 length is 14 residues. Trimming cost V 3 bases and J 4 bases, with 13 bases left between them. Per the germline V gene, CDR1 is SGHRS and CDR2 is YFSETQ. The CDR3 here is CASSSSTDTYGYTF. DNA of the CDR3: TGCGCCAGCAGCTCGTCGACGGATACCTATGGCTACACCTTC.

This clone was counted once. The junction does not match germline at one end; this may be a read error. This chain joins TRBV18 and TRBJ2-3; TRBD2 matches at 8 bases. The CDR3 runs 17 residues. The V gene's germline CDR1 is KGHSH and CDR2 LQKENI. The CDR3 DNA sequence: TGTGCCAGCTCCCCACTCTCCGGGAGGGCCTCTTCAGATACGCAGTATTTT. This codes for CASSPLSGRASSDTQYF.

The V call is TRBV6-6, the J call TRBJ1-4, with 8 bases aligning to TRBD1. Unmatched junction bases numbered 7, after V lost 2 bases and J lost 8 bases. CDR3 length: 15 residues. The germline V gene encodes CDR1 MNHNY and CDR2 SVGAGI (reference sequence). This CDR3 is CASSYGGQGAEKLFF. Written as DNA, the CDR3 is TGTGCCAGCAGTTACGGTGGGCAGGGGGCGGAAAAACTGTTTTTT.

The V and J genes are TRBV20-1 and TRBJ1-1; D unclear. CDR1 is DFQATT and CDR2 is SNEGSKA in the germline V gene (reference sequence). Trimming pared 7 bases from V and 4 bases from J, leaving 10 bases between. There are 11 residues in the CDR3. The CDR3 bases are TGCAGTGGGAAGGTGACCACTGAAGCTTTCTTT. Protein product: CSGKVTTEAFF.

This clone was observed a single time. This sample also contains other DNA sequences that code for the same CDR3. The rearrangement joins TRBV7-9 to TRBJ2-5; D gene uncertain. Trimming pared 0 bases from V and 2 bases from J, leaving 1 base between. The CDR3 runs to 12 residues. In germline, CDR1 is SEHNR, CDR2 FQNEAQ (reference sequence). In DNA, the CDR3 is TGTGCCAGCAGCTTAGCGCAAGAGACCCAGTACTTC. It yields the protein CASSLAQETQYF.

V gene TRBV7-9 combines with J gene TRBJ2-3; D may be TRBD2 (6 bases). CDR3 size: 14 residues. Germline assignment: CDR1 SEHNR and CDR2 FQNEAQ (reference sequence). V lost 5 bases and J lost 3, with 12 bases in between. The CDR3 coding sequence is TGTGCCAGCAGCCGTTCGGGGAGGACAGATACGCAGTATTTT. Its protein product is CASSRSGRTDTQYF.

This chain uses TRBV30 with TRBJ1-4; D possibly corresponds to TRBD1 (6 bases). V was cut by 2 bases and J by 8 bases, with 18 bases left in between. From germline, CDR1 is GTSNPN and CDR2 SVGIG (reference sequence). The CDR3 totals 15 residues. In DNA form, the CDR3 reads TGTGCCTGGAGTTGGGGGCCGATCCTAAGCGAAAAACTGTTTTTT. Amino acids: CAWSWGPILSEKLFF.